This record concerns one T cell receptor beta chain sequence. Antigen unknown. These data originate in a study of T cells in tuberculosis. On average roughly 92,000 T cells per donor were immunosequenced. Study findings and constraints: Active tuberculosis TCR-alpha repertoires lay closer to GMM-specific TCRs than IGRA-negative controls, suggesting clonal expansion. Selection depended on which cryopreserved specimens were available. Shorter CDR3-alpha in active tuberculosis partly drove smaller distances.

The V gene lost 3 bases and the J gene lost 3 bases, with 9 bases spanning the gap. The length of the CDR3 is 13 residues. CDR1 is LNHDA, CDR2 SQIVND, per germline (reference sequence). Sequencing was performed with immunoSEQ multiplex PCR; in TCRdb, only in-frame clones are kept and a portion is missing. The data hold about 32,000 clones, with around 94% observed a single time. The rearrangement links TRBV19 to TRBJ2-7; D gene uncertain. The TCR comes from a donor between 10 and 35 years old with latent tuberculosis or without tuberculosis infection. Sequenced: PBMCs. This CDR3 is CASSILADYEQYF. CDR3 coding DNA: TGTGCCAGTAGTATCCTGGCGGACTACGAGCAGTACTTC.